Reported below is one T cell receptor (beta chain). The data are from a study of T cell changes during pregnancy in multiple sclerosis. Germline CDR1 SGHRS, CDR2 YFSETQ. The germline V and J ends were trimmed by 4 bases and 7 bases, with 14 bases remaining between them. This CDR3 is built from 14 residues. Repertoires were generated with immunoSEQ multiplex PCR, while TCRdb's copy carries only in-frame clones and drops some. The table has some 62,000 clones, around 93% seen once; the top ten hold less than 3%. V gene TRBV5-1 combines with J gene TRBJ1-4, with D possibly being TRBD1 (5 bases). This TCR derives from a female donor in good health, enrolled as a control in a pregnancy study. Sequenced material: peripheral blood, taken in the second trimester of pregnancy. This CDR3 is CASSPQGSFEKLFF. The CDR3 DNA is TGCGCCAGCAGCCCTCAGGGTTCGTTTGAAAAACTGTTTTTT.